These T cell receptor beta chains were read from a single sample in a study of T cells after yellow fever vaccination. Each CDR3 protein is one row after TCRdb ran MiXCR on the 5' RACE reads. The table has more than 350,000 distinct CDR3 sequences, roughly 12% seen once; the top ten hold around 20%. The sequences come from PBMCs, collected on the day of the first yellow fever vaccination. These receptors were taken from a man aged 18-30 years who received the YFV17D yellow fever vaccine. Each CDR3 is given without its conserved first and last residue. The D gene is left open where the match is weak.

13	TRBV4-3	TRBJ2-2	TRBD1	ASSQTGTGVGELF
13	TRBV6-2/TRBV6-3	TRBJ2-5	TRBD1	ASRTGTGSLETQY
12	TRBV12-3/TRBV12-4	TRBJ2-3	.	ASSFLRGTDTQY
11	TRBV28	TRBJ1-1	.	ASSLAVLARAF
13	TRBV7-2	TRBJ1-5	.	ASSLEATVNQPQH
13	TRBV12-3/TRBV12-4	TRBJ2-7	.	ASSSLGGNTYEQY
13	TRBV7-2	TRBJ2-5	.	ASSARGWGQETQY
12	TRBV12-3/TRBV12-4	TRBJ2-1	.	ASSRTGSYNEQF
14	TRBV5-1	TRBJ2-3	TRBD2	ASSKRLAGATDTQY
11	TRBV19	TRBJ2-7	TRBD1	ASSIRQGDEQY
13	TRBV5-4	TRBJ2-3	.	ASSRKGGRTDTQY
13	TRBV11-2	TRBJ2-5	.	ASSLEALYQETQY
10	TRBV29-1	TRBJ2-7	.	SVFGQSYEQY
15	TRBV6-1	TRBJ1-6	TRBD1	ASRGAWSDRGNSPLH
13	TRBV6-2/TRBV6-3	TRBJ2-3	.	ASLERRGVPDTQY
11	TRBV6-6	TRBJ2-1	TRBD2	ASRTSGDNEQF
13	TRBV12-3/TRBV12-4	TRBJ1-5	TRBD1	ASSRQGGGNQPQH